These 30 T cell receptor beta chains originate from one sample sequenced in a study of T cell changes during pregnancy in multiple sclerosis (dated by TCRdb to between 2018 and 2021). Receptor libraries were prepared by the immunoSEQ multiplex PCR assay. Drawn from immuneACCESS, this table holds only the in-frame rearrangements with V and J called that TCRdb kept. Clones are partly lost; checked studies trace under half to an unresolved V gene and leave the rest unexplained. This sample comprises around 21,000 clones, about 87% of them detected only once. The top ten clonotypes cover 6.5% to 9% of the sample. This sample comprised CD8+ T cells from peripheral blood mononuclear cells, obtained in the third trimester of pregnancy. These receptors all come from a female donor in good health, enrolled as a control in a pregnancy study.

The gene calls are TRBV6-1 and TRBJ2-3; D might be TRBD2 (5 bases). The CDR3 consists of 13 residues. V was clipped by 7 bases and J by 3 bases, with 11 bases between them. Germline-derived CDR1 and CDR2 are MNHNS and SASEGT. The CDR3 sequence is CASTLRETDTQYF. The CDR3 bases are TGTGCCAGCACCCTGAGGGAGACAGATACGCAGTATTTT.

V usage is TRBV19 and J usage is TRBJ2-2; 7 bases are a match to TRBD2. In germline, CDR1 is LNHDA, CDR2 SQIVND (reference sequence). V lost 3 bases, J lost 7 bases, and 8 bases stayed unmatched. The CDR3 is made up of 15 amino acids. DNA of the CDR3: TGTGCCAGTAGTATGAGGGAGGGCGTCGACGGGGAGCTGTTTTTT. Its protein is CASSMREGVDGELFF.

This chain joins TRBV29-1 and TRBJ2-7; 8 nucleotides line up with TRBD1. V dropped 2 bases and J dropped 0; count of bases not matched to a gene: 6. CDR1 and CDR2 (germline): SQVTM, ANQGSEA. The CDR3 has 15 residues. The CDR3 nucleotides read TGCAGCGTTGAAACGGACAGGGAAAGCTCCTACGAGCAGTACTTC. Translated, it gives CSVETDRESSYEQYF.

DNA of the CDR3: TGTGCCAGCAGTTTAGGGGAGGCTGGCACAGATACGCAGTATTTT. Translated, it gives CASSLGEAGTDTQYF. This sequence joins TRBV28 and TRBJ2-3; D is perhaps TRBD2 (6 bases). CDR3 length: 15 amino acids. Per germline, CDR1 MDHEN and CDR2 SYDVKM. The V gene lost 2 bases and the J gene lost 1 base, with 10 bases spanning the gap. Variable domain in full (rest from reference TRBV28 and TRBJ2-3): DVKVTQSSRYLVKRTGEKVFLECVQDMDHENMFWYRQDPGLGLRLIYFSYDVKMKEKGDIPEGYSVSREKKERFSLILESASTNQTSMYLCASSLGEAGTDTQYFGPGTRLTVL.

This clone was counted between two and nine times. The rearrangement joins TRBV6-4 to TRBJ2-1; a weak D match, TRBD2 (7 bases). V lost 4 bases to trimming and J lost 7 bases, with 17 bases between them. The CDR3 has 15 amino acids. CDR1 is MRHNA, CDR2 SNTAGT, per germline. The CDR3 spells CASSVGAEGGNEQFF. CDR3 nucleotides: TGTGCCAGCAGTGTGGGAGCGGAGGGGGGGAATGAGCAGTTCTTC.

This chain uses TRBV27 with TRBJ1-2, with 9 positions matching TRBD1. The trim removed 3 bases at V and 4 bases at J, leaving 0 bases unmatched. Germline V gene lookup returns CDR1 MNHEY and CDR2 SMNVEV (reference sequence). There are 13 residues in the CDR3. The CDR3 DNA reads TGTGCCAGCAGTTTGGGACAGGGCTATGGCTACACCTTC. It yields the protein CASSLGQGYGYTF.

The chain combines TRBV6-4 with TRBJ2-1; 13 nucleotides align to TRBD2. CDR1 MRHNA and CDR2 SNTAGT come from the germline V gene. This CDR3 contains 16 residues. J was trimmed by 5 bases and V by 4 bases; bases with no gene match: 5. CDR3 sequence reads: CASSATGTSGNNEQFF. The CDR3, as DNA: TGTGCCAGCAGTGCTACCGGGACTAGCGGGAACAATGAGCAGTTCTTC.

V and J are TRBV5-4 and TRBJ1-6; TRBD1 agrees at 11 bases. CDR3 length equals 17 residues. Germline V gives CDR1 SGHNT, CDR2 YYREEE (reference sequence). The trim removed 3 bases at V and 8 bases at J, leaving 10 bases unmatched. The CDR3 sequence: CASSSRTGGTSDSPLHF. CDR3 coding DNA: TGTGCCAGCAGCTCCAGGACAGGGGGCACGTCGGATTCACCCCTCCACTTT. The variable domain in full, with the rest retrieved from reference TRBV5-4 and TRBJ1-6, is ETGVTQSPTHLIKTRGQQVTLRCSSQSGHNTVSWYQQALGQGPQFIFQYYREEENGRGNFPPRFSGLQFPNYSSELNVNALELDDSALYLCASSSRTGGTSDSPLHFGNGTRLTVT.

The rearrangement links TRBV10-3 to TRBJ2-3; 8 bases are shared with TRBD2. J was trimmed by 4 bases and V by 3 bases; bases with no gene match: 9. This CDR3 region has 16 residues. Per germline, CDR1 ENHRY and CDR2 SYGVKD. The CDR3 loop is CAISEGAGDGADTQYF. The CDR3 DNA reads TGTGCCATCAGTGAAGGAGCGGGAGATGGGGCAGATACGCAGTATTTT.

This chain links TRBV27 with TRBJ2-1; 8 bases align to TRBD1. The junction had 5 bases not matched to a gene; V was cut back by 6 bases and J by 10 bases. CDR3 size: 12 residues. From germline, CDR1 is MNHEY and CDR2 SMNVEV (reference sequence). Here the CDR3 reads CASRRTGYEQFF. CDR3 bases: TGTGCCAGCAGGCGGACAGGGTACGAGCAGTTCTTC.

V is TRBV5-1 and J is TRBJ2-3; TRBD1 aligns across 8 bases. The CDR3 extends over 15 amino acids. The germline V gene encodes CDR1 SGHRS and CDR2 YFSETQ. Trimming took 0 bases from V and 4 from J; bases not matched to a gene: 4. CDR3 sequence reads: CASSLGQGSADTQYF. CDR3 DNA: TGCGCCAGCAGCTTGGGACAGGGGAGCGCAGATACGCAGTATTTT.

This clone has only a few counts. The V call is TRBV14, the J call TRBJ1-2; maybe TRBD1 (5 bases). Germline V lookup: CDR1 SGHDN, CDR2 FVKESK. V lost 7 bases to trimming and J lost 7 bases, with 19 bases between them. This CDR3 region has 14 residues. CDR3 sequence: CASTGAGHLGGYTF. Written as DNA, the CDR3 is TGTGCCAGCACCGGCGCAGGGCATTTGGGTGGCTACACCTTC.

The V and J genes are TRBV28 and TRBJ2-3, with no clear D. V lost 2 bases to trimming and J lost 6 bases, with 12 bases between them. Germline V CDR1 and CDR2: MDHEN, SYDVKM. CDR3 length equals 14 residues. The DNA for the CDR3 is TGTGCCAGCAGTTTAGTAGATCGAGCGGATACGCAGTATTTT. Translating it yields CASSLVDRADTQYF.

The chain combines TRBV12-5 with TRBJ2-2, with TRBD2 identical over 9 bases. The CDR3 is 16 residues long. Germline V CDR1 and CDR2: LGHNT, FRNRAP. Trimming at V came to 5 bases and at J to 7 bases, leaving 11 bases not matched to a gene. The CDR3 DNA reads as TGTGCTAGTGGTCCCCCGGCGGGGGGGGCCAACGGGGAGCTGTTTTTT. Protein sequence: CASGPPAGGANGELFF.

In the case of this clone: Additional DNA sequences in this sample encode the identical CDR3. V gene TRBV7-9 combines with J gene TRBJ2-7; TRBD2 might be the D (6 bases). This CDR3 is built from 12 residues. Deletions cut 6 bases from V and 4 bases from J, with 10 bases between. Germline V gives CDR1 SEHNR, CDR2 FQNEAQ (reference sequence). The CDR3 sequence: CASRQGTYEQYF. The CDR3 coding sequence is TGTGCCAGCAGACAAGGGACTTACGAGCAGTACTTC.

The chain links TRBV15 to TRBJ1-1, with a possible D match to TRBD1 (5 bases). The CDR3 is 15 amino acids. The V and J ends lost 4 bases and 0 bases respectively, with 12 bases between them. Germline V CDR1 and CDR2: LNHNV, YYDKDF (reference sequence). CDR3 DNA: TGTGCCACCAGCACTCAGGGTCCCATGAACACTGAAGCTTTCTTT. This sequence encodes CATSTQGPMNTEAFF.

The DNA for the CDR3 is TGTGCCAGCAGTTTACAAGAAGGCGGCTCTAGCACAGATACGCAGTATTTT. Translating it yields CASSLQEGGSSTDTQYF. The chain is built from TRBV27 and TRBJ2-3; D not resolved. Germline CDR1 MNHEY, CDR2 SMNVEV (reference sequence). The CDR3 has 17 amino acids. V lost 2 bases and J 0 bases, leaving 15 bases between the germline ends.

The CDR3 here is CASNRSPRGRLYNEQFF. The DNA for the CDR3 is TGTGCCAGCAACCGCTCCCCCCGAGGGCGACTCTACAATGAGCAGTTCTTC. This chain joins TRBV7-2 and TRBJ2-1; TRBD2 might be the D (5 bases). Trimming left V 7 bases short and J 3 bases short, with 22 bases between. Germline CDR1 SGHTA, CDR2 FQGNSA. This CDR3 is 17 amino acids long. Together with reference TRBV7-2 and TRBJ2-1, the CDR3 gives the full variable domain: GAGVSQSPSNKVTEKGKDVELRCDPISGHTALYWYRQSLGQGLEFLIYFQGNSAPDKSGLPSDRFSAERTGGSVSTLTIQRTQQEDSAVYLCASNRSPRGRLYNEQFFGPGTRLTVL.

This clone showed up just a few times. The chain joins TRBV19 to TRBJ1-1; TRBD1 matches 9 bases. V trimming: 5 bases; J trimming: 5 bases; junction bases outside the gene matches: 15. The CDR3 is 17 amino acids. The germline CDR1 and CDR2 sequences are LNHDA and SQIVND (reference sequence). The CDR3 nucleotides read TGTGCCAGTAGTCTCGGGACAGGGAGGGAATGGGTTACTGAAGCTTTCTTT. Translated: CASSLGTGREWVTEAFF.

The genes are TRBV30 and TRBJ2-7; TRBD2 matches 7 bases. CDR1 and CDR2 from the germline V gene are GTSNPN and SVGIG (reference sequence). V lost 4 bases to trimming and J lost 7 bases; unmatched junction nucleotides: 10. The CDR3 is 13 residues long. The CDR3, as DNA: TGTGCCTGGATGGCGGGAGATCGGCGAGAGCAGTACTTC. It codes for CAWMAGDRREQYF. The whole variable domain, filled in from reference TRBV30 and TRBJ2-7, reads SQTIHQWPATLVQPVGSPLSLECTVEGTSNPNLYWYRQAAGRGLQLLFYSVGIGQISSEVPQNLSASRPQDRQFILSSKKLLLSDSGFYLCAWMAGDRREQYFGPGTRLTVT.

The gene calls are TRBV6-5 and TRBJ2-7; D perhaps matches TRBD2 (6 bases). The CDR3 runs to 15 residues. V was shortened by 6 bases and J by 5 bases, with 20 bases between the two germline ends. Germline V lookup: CDR1 MNHEY, CDR2 SVGAGI. This CDR3 is CASSPWGESRNEQYF. The CDR3 DNA is TGTGCCAGCAGCCCCTGGGGGGAGTCCCGCAACGAGCAGTACTTC.

The gene calls are TRBV15 and TRBJ1-1; unclear D gene. The CDR3 totals 14 residues. Germline V CDR1 and CDR2: LNHNV, YYDKDF (reference sequence). Trimming removed 3 bases from V and 3 bases from J, with 11 bases in between. The DNA of the CDR3 is TGTGCCACCAGCAGGAATTCGAGAGACACTGAAGCTTTCTTT. Translated: CATSRNSRDTEAFF.

This clone showed up just once. The chain links TRBV4-1 to TRBJ1-4; D is unresolved. Germline CDR1 and CDR2: MGHRA and YSYEKL. This CDR3 has 17 residues. Trimming stripped 2 bases from V and 3 bases from J, with 16 bases between. The CDR3 reads CASSQPKRGLANEKLFF. In nucleotides, the CDR3 is TGCGCCAGCAGCCAACCCAAGAGAGGGCTCGCTAATGAAAAACTGTTTTTT.

The genes are TRBV6-5 and TRBJ2-1; 13 bases map to TRBD2. With 2 bases clipped from V and 6 bases from J, the junction kept 4 bases outside the gene matches. Germline V lookup: CDR1 MNHEY, CDR2 SVGAGI. The CDR3 extends over 16 amino acids. The CDR3 DNA reads TGTGCCAGCAGTTACACAGGACTAGCGGGAGCCAATGAGCAGTTCTTC. Its protein is CASSYTGLAGANEQFF.

The chain uses TRBV25-1 and TRBJ2-1; the match to TRBD1 covers 8 bases. With 5 bases clipped from V and 8 bases from J, the junction kept 8 bases outside the gene matches. The CDR3 length is 14 residues. From germline, CDR1 is MGHDK and CDR2 SYGVNS. In DNA form, the CDR3 reads TGTGCCAGCAGTAACCCGGACAGGGCCCATGAGCAGTTCTTC. Translating gives CASSNPDRAHEQFF.

The rearrangement links TRBV5-1 to TRBJ1-2; the D gene is possibly TRBD1 (5 bases). This CDR3 spans 16 amino acids. Trimming took off 1 base at V and 6 bases at J, with 19 bases between the two ends. The germline gives CDR1 SGHRS, CDR2 YFSETQ. CDR3 residues: CASSLRQGGRKHGYTF. CDR3 DNA sequence: TGCGCCAGCAGCTTGAGGCAGGGAGGGAGGAAACATGGCTACACCTTC.

The chain carries TRBV5-5 and TRBJ2-2; 7 bases agree with TRBD1. This CDR3 has 15 residues. Per the germline V gene, CDR1 is SGHKS and CDR2 is YYEKEE (reference sequence). The junction had 2 bases not matched to a gene; V was cut back by 3 bases and J by 0 bases. CDR3 DNA sequence: TGTGCCAGCAGCTCCGGGACAGCGAACACCGGGGAGCTGTTTTTT. Translated, it gives CASSSGTANTGELFF. The whole variable domain, filled in from reference TRBV5-5 and TRBJ2-2, reads DAGVTQSPTHLIKTRGQQVTLRCSPISGHKSVSWYQQVLGQGPQFIFQYYEKEERGRGNFPDRFSARQFPNYSSELNVNALLLGDSALYLCASSSGTANTGELFFGEGSRLTVL.

The chain combines TRBV4-1 with TRBJ2-2; D perhaps matches TRBD1 (5 bases). This CDR3 spans 16 amino acids. The V end lost 3 bases, the J end lost 2 bases, and 13 bases lay between the germline ends. Per the germline V gene, CDR1 is MGHRA and CDR2 is YSYEKL. The CDR3 loop is CASSHEIDSNTGELFF. In nucleotides, the CDR3 is TGCGCCAGCAGCCATGAAATTGACAGCAACACCGGGGAGCTGTTTTTT.

V is TRBV18 and J is TRBJ2-7, with TRBD2 identical over 11 bases. Trimming at V came to 3 bases and at J to 0 bases, leaving 10 bases not matched to a gene. The CDR3 consists of 18 residues. Germline lookup yields CDR1 KGHSH and CDR2 LQKENI. In DNA, the CDR3 is TGTGCCAGCTCACCTCTTACTAGCGGGAGCGTAAGCTCCTACGAGCAGTACTTC. It yields the protein CASSPLTSGSVSSYEQYF.

As for this clone: Within the sample, other DNA sequences also encode this same CDR3. V and J are TRBV29-1 and TRBJ2-7; possibly TRBD1 for D (5 bases). CDR1 is SQVTM, CDR2 ANQGSEA, per germline. V lost 2 bases, J lost 4 bases, and 9 bases lay in between. The CDR3 runs to 12 residues. The CDR3 DNA reads as TGCAGCGTTGAAACCAGGGATTACGAGCAGTACTTC. Encoded protein: CSVETRDYEQYF.